Below are 2 T cell receptor beta chains sequenced from a single sample in a study of blood T cell repertoires in COVID-19. Method: immunoSEQ multiplex PCR; TCRdb's copy keeps in-frame clones and lacks some. The sample lists more than 150,000 clones, approximately 79% occurring once. The source material was peripheral blood. The receptors stem from a man aged 60 to 69 with active or convalescent COVID-19.

This clone was observed a handful of times. The genes are TRBV5-1 and TRBJ2-7; 10 bases are shared with TRBD1. The CDR3 is made up of 15 amino acids. V lost 2 bases, J lost 7 bases, and 9 bases stayed unmatched. CDR1 SGHRS and CDR2 YFSETQ come from the germline V gene. The CDR3 DNA follows: TGCGCCAGCAGCTTCCAGGACAGGGGGAGGGGTGAGCAGTACTTC. This gives the protein CASSFQDRGRGEQYF. The full variable domain, rest sourced from reference TRBV5-1 and TRBJ2-7, is KAGVTQTPRYLIKTRGQQVTLSCSPISGHRSVSWYQQTPGQGLQFLFEYFSETQRNKGNFPGRFSGRQFSNSRSEMNVSTLELGDSALYLCASSFQDRGRGEQYFGPGTRLTVT.

The CDR3, as DNA: TGTGCCAGCAGCCACCGGGACAGGGGGGGTGAAAAACTGTTTTTT. Translating it yields CASSHRDRGGEKLFF. The rearrangement uses TRBV6-5 and TRBJ1-4; 11 bases agree with TRBD1. There are 15 residues in the CDR3. J was trimmed by 7 bases and V by 6 bases; bases with no gene match: 7. Per germline, CDR1 MNHEY and CDR2 SVGAGI.